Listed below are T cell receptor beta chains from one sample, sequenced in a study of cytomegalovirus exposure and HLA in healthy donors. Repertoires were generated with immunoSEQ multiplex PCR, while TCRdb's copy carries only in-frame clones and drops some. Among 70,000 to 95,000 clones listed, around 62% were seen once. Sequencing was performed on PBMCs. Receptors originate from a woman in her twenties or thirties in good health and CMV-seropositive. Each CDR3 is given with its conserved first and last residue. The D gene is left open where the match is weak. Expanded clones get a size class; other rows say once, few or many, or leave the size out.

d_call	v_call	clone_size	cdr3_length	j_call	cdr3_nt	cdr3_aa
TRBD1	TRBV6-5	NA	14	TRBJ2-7	TGTGCCAGCAGACCCGGGACAGGGAGCCCCGAGCAGTACTTC	CASRPGTGSPEQYF
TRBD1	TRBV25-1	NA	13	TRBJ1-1	TGTGCCAGCAGTAAGACAGGGGTCACTGAAGCTTTCTTT	CASSKTGVTEAFF
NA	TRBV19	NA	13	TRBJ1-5	TGTGCCAGTAGGTTAAGAGGCTATCAGCCCCAGCATTTT	CASRLRGYQPQHF
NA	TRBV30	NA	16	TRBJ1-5	TGTGCCTGGAGCGGGGCGGGGGGGGGAGGCAATCAGCCCCAGCATTTT	CAWSGAGGGGNQPQHF
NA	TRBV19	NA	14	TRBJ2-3	TGTGCCAGTACCAGACAGGCTAGCACAGATACGCAGTATTTT	CASTRQASTDTQYF
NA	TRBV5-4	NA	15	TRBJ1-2	TGTGCCAGCAGCCCGAGAGGGGGGGCTGGCTATGGCTACACCTTC	CASSPRGGAGYGYTF
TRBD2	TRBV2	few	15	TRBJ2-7	TGTGCCAGCAGTGAAGAAGCGGGGGGGCCGTTGGAGCAGTACTTC	CASSEEAGGPLEQYF
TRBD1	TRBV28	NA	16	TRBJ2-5	TGTGCCAGCAGTCTTCCGGGACAGGGATCGTGGGAGACCCAGTACTTC	CASSLPGQGSWETQYF
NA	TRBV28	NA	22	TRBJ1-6	TGTGCCAGCAGTTTATCCCTACCCGGGACATTTATGGGGGGGTTTGATAATTCACCCCTCCACTTT	CASSLSLPGTFMGGFDNSPLHF
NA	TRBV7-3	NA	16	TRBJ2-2	TGTGCCAGCAGCTTTAGAGACAGCGAAAAGGCCGGGGAGCTGTTTTTT	CASSFRDSEKAGELFF
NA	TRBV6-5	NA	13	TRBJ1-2	TGTGCCAGCAGTGAGTCCAGGAACTATGGCTACACCTTC	CASSESRNYGYTF
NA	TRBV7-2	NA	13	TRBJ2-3	TGTGCCAGCAGCCCGGGTCGAATCTATACGCAGTATTTT	CASSPGRIYTQYF
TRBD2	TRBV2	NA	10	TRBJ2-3	TGTGCCAGCGGGACTAGCACAACGTATTTT	CASGTSTTYF